These 26 T cell receptor beta chains originate from one sample sequenced in a study of siplizumab effects on memory and regulatory T cells. The table came from immunoSEQ multiplex PCR; TCRdb's copy has only in-frame clones and leaves some out. The table lists about 50,000 clones, 95% to 98% of them singletons, with 1.1% in the top ten. Sample: naive CD8+ T cells sorted from blood. Source of these receptors: a human donor in good health.

The J gene is TRBJ2-1, the V gene TRBV9, with D perhaps being TRBD1 or TRBD2 (5 bases each). V lost 0 bases, J lost 3 bases, and 10 bases lay in between. The CDR3 totals 15 residues. The germline gives CDR1 SGDLS, CDR2 YYNGEE. CDR3 coding DNA: TGTGCCAGCAGCGTAGCAGGGAGAAACTACAATGAGCAGTTCTTC. As protein: CASSVAGRNYNEQFF.

The chain joins TRBV15 to TRBJ2-2; 7 nucleotides align to TRBD2. CDR1 is LNHNV and CDR2 is YYDKDF in the germline V gene (reference sequence). V lost 0 bases to trimming and J lost 1 base; unmatched junction nucleotides: 5. This CDR3 comprises 17 residues. The CDR3 protein is CATSRDRVAGNTGELFF. The CDR3 bases are TGTGCCACCAGCAGAGATAGAGTAGCGGGGAACACCGGGGAGCTGTTTTTT.

The gene calls are TRBV2 and TRBJ2-7, with D possibly being TRBD1 or TRBD2 (6 bases each). Germline V gene data show CDR1 as SNHLY and CDR2 as FYNNEI. V lost 10 bases and J 0 bases, leaving 19 bases between the germline ends. This CDR3 spans 15 amino acids. As DNA, the CDR3 is TGTGCCAACAGCTACGGGGGCATTTCCTCCTACGAGCAGTACTTC. Protein sequence: CANSYGGISSYEQYF.

The chain employs TRBV21-1 and TRBJ2-5; TRBD1, the table's D call, was not compared with the DNA. TRBV21-1 is classified as a pseudogene. The CDR3 is 13 residues long. CDR3 region: CASSAGPQETQYF. Here the CDR3 DNA reads TGTGCCAGCAGCGCTGGCCCCCAAGAGACCCAGTACTTC.

This sequence joins TRBV11-3 and TRBJ1-1, with D perhaps TRBD1 (5 bases). V was pared by 7 bases and J by 0 bases, with 15 bases between. The CDR3 runs to 15 residues. From germline, CDR1 is SGHNT and CDR2 YENEEA. CDR3 DNA sequence: TGTGCCAGCACCACCGAAGGGGACCTGAACACTGAAGCTTTCTTT. Amino acid sequence: CASTTEGDLNTEAFF.

This sequence joins TRBV19 and TRBJ2-1; 9 nucleotides match TRBD1. The length of the CDR3 is 16 residues. From germline, CDR1 is LNHDA and CDR2 SQIVND (reference sequence). The ends lost 1 base at V and 8 bases at J; junction bases unmatched: 9. As DNA, the CDR3 is TGTGCCAGTAGTATAGTCGGGACAGGGTTTTACGATGAGCAGTTCTTC. This gives the protein CASSIVGTGFYDEQFF.

V is TRBV19 and J is TRBJ2-3, with D possibly matching TRBD1 (6 bases). Trimming left V 2 bases short and J 3 bases short, with 6 bases between. Per the germline V gene, CDR1 is LNHDA and CDR2 is SQIVND (reference sequence). CDR3 size: 13 residues. CDR3 residues: CASSITGTDTQYF. The DNA for the CDR3 is TGTGCCAGTAGTATAACAGGGACAGATACGCAGTATTTT.

The chain is built from TRBV4-3 and TRBJ2-3; D is undetermined. The CDR3 loop spans 13 amino acids. Trimming shortened V by 5 bases and J by 1 base, and 7 bases separated the two germline ends. Germline V lookup: CDR1 LGHNA, CDR2 YSLEER. The CDR3 bases are TGCGCCAGCAGCGTGACTGGCACAGATACGCAGTATTTT. It is translated as CASSVTGTDTQYF.

This CDR3 reads CASSLVLAGEQFF. The CDR3 DNA is TGTGCCAGCAGCTTGGTTCTAGCGGGAGAACAGTTCTTC. The J gene is TRBJ2-1, the V gene TRBV7-6; 10 nucleotides line up with TRBD2. This CDR3 region has 13 residues. Germline V gene sequence: CDR1 SGHVS, CDR2 FNYEAQ. Unmatched junction bases numbered 6, after V lost 3 bases and J lost 13 bases.

This chain joins TRBV4-1 and TRBJ2-7, with unresolved D. V was trimmed by 1 base and J by 0 bases, leaving 7 bases between them. There are 14 residues in the CDR3. Per the germline V gene, CDR1 is MGHRA and CDR2 is YSYEKL. CDR3 nucleotides: TGCGCCAGCAGCCAAGTCCGCAGCTCCTACGAGCAGTACTTC. Amino acids: CASSQVRSSYEQYF.

V is TRBV7-3 and J is TRBJ2-5, with TRBD2 matching over 9 bases. The CDR3 has 15 residues. Germline CDR1 is SGHTA and CDR2 is FQGTGA. V trimming: 2 bases; J trimming: 5 bases; junction bases outside the gene matches: 6. The CDR3 spells CASSLLAGARETQYF. The DNA for the CDR3 is TGTGCCAGCAGCTTATTAGCGGGAGCCCGGGAGACCCAGTACTTC. Combining the CDR3 with reference TRBV7-3 and TRBJ2-5 gives the whole variable domain GAGVSQTPSNKVTEKGKYVELRCDPISGHTALYWYRQSLGQGPEFLIYFQGTGAADDSGLPNDRFFAVRPEGSVSTLKIQRTERGDSAVYLCASSLLAGARETQYFGPGTRLLVL.

As regards this clone: The same CDR3 arises from other DNA sequences in this sample as well. The chain employs TRBV9 and TRBJ2-1; no reliable D call. The germline gives CDR1 SGDLS, CDR2 YYNGEE. This CDR3 is 13 amino acids long. The V end lost 3 bases, the J end lost 3 bases, and 7 bases lay between the germline ends. The CDR3 bases are TGTGCCAGCAGCGCCGCTAGCTACAATGAGCAGTTCTTC. Encoded protein: CASSAASYNEQFF.

This clone has only one observation. The chain links TRBV2 to TRBJ2-5, with 8 bases lining up with TRBD2. The germline V gene encodes CDR1 SNHLY and CDR2 FYNNEI. The junction had 4 bases not matched to a gene; V was cut back by 4 bases and J by 0 bases. This CDR3 comprises 15 residues. The CDR3 is CASSGEREYQETQYF. CDR3 DNA: TGTGCCAGCAGTGGAGAGCGGGAGTACCAAGAGACCCAGTACTTC.

The rearrangement joins TRBV10-2 to TRBJ1-2, with a possible D match to TRBD1 (5 bases). The germline V and J ends were trimmed by 4 bases and 5 bases, with 11 bases remaining between them. CDR1 and CDR2 (germline): WSHSY, SAAADI. The CDR3 covers 13 residues. CDR3: CASSVVGTYGYTF. CDR3 nucleotides: TGCGCCAGCAGTGTCGTCGGGACGTATGGCTACACCTTC.

The genes are TRBV19 and TRBJ1-4, with TRBD1 identical over 9 bases. CDR3 length: 17 amino acids. J gave up 8 bases and V 4 bases, and 14 bases lay outside the gene matches. CDR1 and CDR2 (germline): LNHDA, SQIVND (reference sequence). The CDR3, as DNA: TGTGCCAGTAGTACCACGACGGTACAGGGGGCCTGGGAAAAACTGTTTTTT. Protein: CASSTTTVQGAWEKLFF.

The chain links TRBV30 to TRBJ1-4, with 7 bases that match TRBD1. The germline gives CDR1 GTSNPN, CDR2 SVGIG (reference sequence). This CDR3 region has 12 residues. V dropped 8 bases and J dropped 5; count of bases not matched to a gene: 5. In DNA form, the CDR3 reads TGTGCCGGGACAGAAGGGAATGAAAAACTGTTTTTT. Residues: CAGTEGNEKLFF.

The chain recombines TRBV7-9 with TRBJ2-7; 9 nucleotides align to TRBD1. This CDR3 has 16 amino acids. CDR1 is SEHNR, CDR2 FQNEAQ, per germline (reference sequence). The junction had 10 bases not matched to a gene; V was cut back by 5 bases and J by 2 bases. The CDR3 nucleotides read TGTGCCAGCAGCCCTGGAACAGGGGGCATCACCTACGAGCAGTACTTC. It codes for CASSPGTGGITYEQYF.

The chain carries TRBV9 and TRBJ2-7; D might be TRBD1 (6 bases). This CDR3 is built from 14 residues. V lost 3 bases and J lost 2, with 12 bases in between. Germline values: CDR1 SGDLS, CDR2 YYNGEE. Written as DNA, the CDR3 is TGTGCCAGCAGCGGACGAGGACAGCCCTACGAGCAGTACTTC. This translates into CASSGRGQPYEQYF.

In nucleotides, the CDR3 is TGTGCCAGCAGTGAATGGGAATACACAGATACGCAGTATTTT. Residues: CASSEWEYTDTQYF. V is TRBV6-1 and J is TRBJ2-3; no reliable D call. Trimming took off 2 bases at V and 2 bases at J, with 8 bases between the two ends. CDR1 MNHNS and CDR2 SASEGT come from the germline V gene. This CDR3 has 14 amino acids.

V usage is TRBV25-1 and J usage is TRBJ1-1, with 7 bases lining up with TRBD1. With V trimmed by 1 base and J by 6 bases, 8 bases remained unmatched. This CDR3 is 15 amino acids long. Germline CDR1 reads MGHDK; CDR2 reads SYGVNS. CDR3 sequence: CASSESPTGRSEAFF. As DNA, the CDR3 is TGTGCCAGCAGTGAATCCCCGACAGGGAGGTCTGAAGCTTTCTTT.

The chain combines TRBV29-1 with TRBJ1-2; TRBD1 matches 8 bases. CDR1 is SQVTM and CDR2 is ANQGSEA in the germline V gene. V dropped 3 bases and J dropped 4; count of bases not matched to a gene: 4. The CDR3 consists of 13 residues. The CDR3 here is CSVDLGQVYGYTF. The CDR3 region has the DNA TGCAGCGTTGACCTGGGACAGGTCTATGGCTACACCTTC. The full variable domain, its missing parts supplied by reference TRBV29-1 and TRBJ1-2, is SAVISQKPSRDICQRGTSLTIQCQVDSQVTMMFWYRQQPGQSLTLIATANQGSEATYESGFVIDKFPISRPNLTFSTLTVSNMSPEDSSIYLCSVDLGQVYGYTFGSGTRLTVV.

The J gene is TRBJ2-1, the V gene TRBV27; 9 bases line up with TRBD2. With V trimmed by 5 bases and J by 7 bases, 3 bases remained unmatched. The CDR3 length is 13 residues. Germline V gene sequence: CDR1 MNHEY, CDR2 SMNVEV (reference sequence). CDR3 coding DNA: TGTGCCAGCAGTGGTAGCGGGAGTAATGAGCAGTTCTTC. It codes for CASSGSGSNEQFF.

Comments on this clone: The same CDR3 arises from other DNA sequences in this sample as well. This sequence joins TRBV9 and TRBJ2-7, with D maybe TRBD1 (5 bases). Trimming left V 0 bases short and J 3 bases short, with 13 bases between. From germline, CDR1 is SGDLS and CDR2 YYNGEE. This CDR3 is 15 amino acids long. The CDR3 DNA follows: TGTGCCAGCAGCGTAGGGCAGGGTAGGAGCTACGAGCAGTACTTC. As protein: CASSVGQGRSYEQYF.

The V gene is TRBV6-4, the J gene TRBJ1-5; no firm D call. The ends were cut back, 0 bases at V and 2 bases at J, with 11 bases in the middle. CDR3 length: 16 residues. Germline lookup yields CDR1 MRHNA and CDR2 SNTAGT. The CDR3 reads CASSDSSFWGNQPQHF. In nucleotides, the CDR3 is TGTGCCAGCAGTGACTCCAGCTTCTGGGGCAATCAGCCCCAGCATTTT.

Here the CDR3 reads CASSTGTDSSYEQYF. The DNA for the CDR3 is TGTGCCAGTAGTACCGGGACGGATAGCTCCTACGAGCAGTACTTC. The chain carries TRBV19 and TRBJ2-7; tentatively, D is TRBD1 or TRBD2 (5 bases each). V was clipped by 4 bases and J by 0 bases, with 13 bases between them. The germline V gene has CDR1 LNHDA and CDR2 SQIVND (reference sequence). This CDR3 is built from 15 residues.

V usage is TRBV7-9 and J usage is TRBJ2-7, with 9 bases aligning to TRBD1. Germline V gene sequence: CDR1 SEHNR, CDR2 FQNEAQ (reference sequence). The CDR3 sequence is 12 residues long. The V segment lost 5 bases and the J segment 7 bases; nucleotides outside the gene matches: 3. The CDR3 loop is CASSPGTGEQYF. In nucleotides, the CDR3 is TGTGCCAGCAGCCCCGGGACAGGGGAGCAGTACTTC.